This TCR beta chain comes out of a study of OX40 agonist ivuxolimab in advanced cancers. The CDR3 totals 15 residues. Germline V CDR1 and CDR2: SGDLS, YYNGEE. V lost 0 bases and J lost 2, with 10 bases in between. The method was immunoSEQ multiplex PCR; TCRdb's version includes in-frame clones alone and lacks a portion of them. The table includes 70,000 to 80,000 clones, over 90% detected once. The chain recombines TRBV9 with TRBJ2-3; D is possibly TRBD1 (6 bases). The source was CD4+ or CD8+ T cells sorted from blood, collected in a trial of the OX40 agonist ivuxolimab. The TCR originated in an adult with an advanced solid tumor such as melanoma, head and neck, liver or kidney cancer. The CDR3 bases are TGTGCCAGCAGCGTAGTGGGACACCCCACAGATACGCAGTATTTT. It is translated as CASSVVGHPTDTQYF.